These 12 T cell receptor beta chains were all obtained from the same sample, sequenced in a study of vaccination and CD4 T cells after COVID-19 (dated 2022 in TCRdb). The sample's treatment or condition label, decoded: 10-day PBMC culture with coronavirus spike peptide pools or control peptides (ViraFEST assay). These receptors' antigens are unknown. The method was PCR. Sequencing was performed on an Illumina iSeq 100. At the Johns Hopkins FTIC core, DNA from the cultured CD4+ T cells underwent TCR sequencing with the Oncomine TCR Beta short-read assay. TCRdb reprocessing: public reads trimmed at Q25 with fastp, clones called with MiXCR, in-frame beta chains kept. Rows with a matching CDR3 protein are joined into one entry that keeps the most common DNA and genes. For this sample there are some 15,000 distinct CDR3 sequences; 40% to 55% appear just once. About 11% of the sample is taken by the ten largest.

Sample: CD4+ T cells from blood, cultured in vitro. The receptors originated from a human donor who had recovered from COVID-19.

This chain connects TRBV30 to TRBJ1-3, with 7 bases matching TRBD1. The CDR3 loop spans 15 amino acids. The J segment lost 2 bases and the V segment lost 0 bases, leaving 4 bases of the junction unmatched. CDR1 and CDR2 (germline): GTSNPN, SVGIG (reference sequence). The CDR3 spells CAWSVRGTAGNTIYF. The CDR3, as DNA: TGTGCCTGGAGTGTCCGGGGGACAGCTGGAAACACCATATATTTT.

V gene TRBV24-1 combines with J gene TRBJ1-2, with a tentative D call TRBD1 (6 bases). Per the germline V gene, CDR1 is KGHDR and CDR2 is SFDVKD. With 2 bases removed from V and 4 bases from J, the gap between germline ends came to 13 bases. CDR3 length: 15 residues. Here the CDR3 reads CATSDSGAPSYGYTF. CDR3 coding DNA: TGTGCCACCAGTGATTCGGGGGCGCCTTCCTATGGCTACACCTTC.

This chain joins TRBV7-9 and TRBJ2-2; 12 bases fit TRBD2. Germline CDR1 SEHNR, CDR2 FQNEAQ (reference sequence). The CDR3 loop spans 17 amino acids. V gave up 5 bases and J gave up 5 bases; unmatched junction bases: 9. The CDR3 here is CASSPRLAGVDTGELFF. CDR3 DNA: TGTGCCAGCAGCCCCCGACTAGCGGGAGTGGATACCGGGGAGCTGTTTTTT.

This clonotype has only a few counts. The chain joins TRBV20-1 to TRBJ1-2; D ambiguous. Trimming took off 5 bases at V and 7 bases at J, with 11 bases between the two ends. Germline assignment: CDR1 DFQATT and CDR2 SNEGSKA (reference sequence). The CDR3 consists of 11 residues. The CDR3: CSAPAGSGYTF. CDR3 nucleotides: TGCAGTGCTCCGGCGGGGTCTGGCTACACCTTC.

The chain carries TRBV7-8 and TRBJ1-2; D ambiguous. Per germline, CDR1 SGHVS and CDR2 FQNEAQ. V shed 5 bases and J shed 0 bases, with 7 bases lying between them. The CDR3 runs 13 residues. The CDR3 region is CASSPDPNYGYTF. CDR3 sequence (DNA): TGTGCCAGCAGCCCAGATCCTAACTATGGCTACACCTTC.

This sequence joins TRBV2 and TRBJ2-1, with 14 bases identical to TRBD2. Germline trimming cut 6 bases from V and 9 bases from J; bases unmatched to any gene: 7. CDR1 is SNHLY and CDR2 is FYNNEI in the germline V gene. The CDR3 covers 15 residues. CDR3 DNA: TGTGCCAGCAGGCTCGGGACTAGCGGGAGAAGTGAGCAGTTCTTC. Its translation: CASRLGTSGRSEQFF.

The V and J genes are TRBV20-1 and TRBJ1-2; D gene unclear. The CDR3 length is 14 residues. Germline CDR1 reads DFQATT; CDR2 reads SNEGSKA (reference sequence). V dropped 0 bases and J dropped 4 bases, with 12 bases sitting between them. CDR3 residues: CSARDSWPFYGYTF. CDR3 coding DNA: TGCAGTGCTAGAGATTCATGGCCTTTCTATGGCTACACCTTC.

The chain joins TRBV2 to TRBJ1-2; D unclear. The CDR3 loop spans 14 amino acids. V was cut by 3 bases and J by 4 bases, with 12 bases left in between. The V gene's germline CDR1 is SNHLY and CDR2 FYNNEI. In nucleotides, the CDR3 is TGTGCCAGCAGTGACCCCGGACGTGCCTATGGCTACACCTTC. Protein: CASSDPGRAYGYTF.

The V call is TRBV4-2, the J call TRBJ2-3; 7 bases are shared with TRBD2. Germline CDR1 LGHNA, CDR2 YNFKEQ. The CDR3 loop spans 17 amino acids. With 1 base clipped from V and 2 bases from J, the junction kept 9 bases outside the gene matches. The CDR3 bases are TGTGCCAGCAGCCAAGTTCTTACCGGGGGGACCACAGATACGCAGTATTTT. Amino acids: CASSQVLTGGTTDTQYF.

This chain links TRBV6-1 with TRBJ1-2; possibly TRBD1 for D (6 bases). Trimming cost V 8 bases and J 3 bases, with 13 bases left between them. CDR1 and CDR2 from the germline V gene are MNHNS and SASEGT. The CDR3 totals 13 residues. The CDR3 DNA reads TGTGCCAGCCGGGACACCGATTACTATGGCTACACCTTC. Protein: CASRDTDYYGYTF.

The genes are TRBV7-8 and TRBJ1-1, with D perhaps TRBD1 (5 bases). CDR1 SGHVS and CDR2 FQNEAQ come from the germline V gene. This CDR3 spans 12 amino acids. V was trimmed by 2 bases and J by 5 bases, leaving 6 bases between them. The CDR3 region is CASSLWGTEAFF. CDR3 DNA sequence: TGTGCCAGCAGCTTATGGGGGACTGAAGCTTTCTTT.

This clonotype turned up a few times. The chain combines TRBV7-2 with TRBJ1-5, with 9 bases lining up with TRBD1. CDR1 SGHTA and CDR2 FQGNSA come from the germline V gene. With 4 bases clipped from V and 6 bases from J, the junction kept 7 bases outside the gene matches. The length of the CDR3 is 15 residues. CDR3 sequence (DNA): TGTGCCAGCAGCTGGACAGGGGAGGGAGGTCAGCCCCAGCATTTT. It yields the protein CASSWTGEGGQPQHF.